The sample holds a few counts of the clone carrying this T cell receptor beta chain. Its cognate antigen is unknown. Patients who underwent sequencing had shown CD8+CD57+ cell expansion by flow cytometry. Every patient presented with severe acquired aplastic anemia. Among the patients, none had received any therapy at the time of blood sampling. The sample comes from a study of CD8+CD57+ T cells in acquired aplastic anemia. Study details: On average, sorted CD4+ and CD8+ cells gave about 3.1 ug of DNA.

The length of the CDR3 is 13 residues. The V gene's germline CDR1 is ENHRY and CDR2 SYGVKD. Trimming left V 4 bases short and J 7 bases short, with 8 bases between. Investigators profiled TCR beta VDJ and CDR3 from genomic DNA template. TCRdb fed the reads into MiXCR, producing one record per CDR3 protein. The profile shows around 170,000 distinct CDR3 sequences, approximately 51% of them singletons. Study-level results: There were approximately 27 CD8+ CDR3 sequences that occurred in both patients and controls.

This TCR was sampled from a human donor with aplastic anemia. Material: sorted CD4+, CD8+, or CD8+CD57+ T cells (not recorded which) from PBMCs. The chain combines TRBV10-3 with TRBJ1-6; D ambiguous. The CDR3 protein is CAISGDLNSPLHF. CDR3 DNA sequence: TGTGCCATCAGTGGTGACCTGAATTCACCCCTCCACTTT.